This is a list of T cell receptor beta chains from one sample in a study of T cells in Graves' hyperthyroidism and ophthalmopathy. Each CDR3 protein gets one entry after TCRdb re-called the multiplex PCR reads with MiXCR. The table includes under 300,000 distinct CDR3 sequences, around 22% detected once. The sequencing sample was made of blood. The receptors come from a man younger than 40 with Graves' ophthalmopathy. Both conserved end residues are trimmed from each CDR3.

CDR3 length	V gene	J gene	CDR3 protein
15	TRBV20-1	TRBJ2-1	SARLAPSGRLHNEQF
11	TRBV2	TRBJ2-7	ASSGYPAYEQY
15	TRBV12-3/TRBV12-4	TRBJ2-3	ASSRSGVEGGTDTQY
14	TRBV7-8	TRBJ2-1	ASSSDPRGSYNEQF
19	TRBV11-3	TRBJ2-3	ASSLDRRTSGRSRVADTQY
13	TRBV12-3/TRBV12-4	TRBJ2-1	ASSFGGNRRAEQF
13	TRBV28	TRBJ2-7	ASSQSSTGAYEQY
14	TRBV12-3/TRBV12-4	TRBJ1-5	ASSLVGQGYNQPQH
13	TRBV28	TRBJ1-6	ASSSLTGGNSPLH
12	TRBV20-1	TRBJ1-6	SASHRGFNSPLH
11	TRBV6-2/TRBV6-3	TRBJ2-3	ASSYSARDTQY
13	TRBV5-6	TRBJ2-2	ASTWTGAATGELF
14	TRBV6-5	TRBJ2-1	ASSYRAARSYNEQF